The entry below describes one T cell receptor (beta chain). Per the germline V gene, CDR1 is MNHEY and CDR2 is SVGAGI. V lost 7 bases to trimming and J lost 9 bases; unmatched junction nucleotides: 6. The length of the CDR3 is 13 residues. The data were obtained in a study of blood T cell repertoires in COVID-19. TCRdb's table, derived via immunoSEQ multiplex PCR, lists solely in-frame clones and lacks some. The sample has fewer than 250,000 clones, less than 90% seen once. Specimen: peripheral blood. This sequence joins TRBV6-5 and TRBJ1-6; 7 bases are shared with TRBD1. The receptor's source is a man between 35 and 55 years old with acute or convalescent COVID-19. The CDR3, as DNA: TGTGCCAGCATCCCTCGGGACAGTTCACCCCTCCACTTT. It translates to CASIPRDSSPLHF.